These 2 T cell receptor beta chains were sequenced from one sample in a study of T cell responses to AZD1222 COVID-19 vaccine (dated by TCRdb to the early 2020s). The time point label here, explained by the study, means: about 28 days (+/-7) after the second vaccine dose. The library was produced with the immunoSEQ multiplex PCR assay. TCRdb limited this immuneACCESS table to in-frame rearrangements with V and J called. A share of clones is missing; checked studies link under half to unresolved V genes, and the rest is unexplained. The sample records roughly 120,000 clones, approximately 90% of which are singletons. The ten most abundant clones make up 1.6% of the sample. This specimen was peripheral blood, taken 28 days after the second AZD1222 dose. The receptors shown here come from an adult who received the AZD1222 COVID-19 vaccine.

The rearrangement joins TRBV29-1 to TRBJ2-7; TRBD1 is a possible D gene (6 bases). V gave up 5 bases and J gave up 3 bases, with 8 bases separating them. The germline gives CDR1 SQVTM, CDR2 ANQGSEA. CDR3 length equals 11 residues. CDR3 sequence (DNA): TGCAGCGTTTTAGGGGGCTACGAGCAGTACTTC. This gives the protein CSVLGGYEQYF.

J is TRBJ2-3 and V is TRBV29-1; weak D call: TRBD1 (6 bases). Between the trimmed V and J ends, which lost 6 bases and 1 base, there was a span of 11 bases. Germline CDR1 and CDR2: SQVTM and ANQGSEA. The CDR3 has 13 residues. In DNA form, the CDR3 reads TGCAGCGTCCTGAGACAGGGCACAGATACGCAGTATTTT. This sequence encodes CSVLRQGTDTQYF.